This TCR beta chain was sequenced for a study of blood T cell repertoires in COVID-19. In the original workflow: Amplification of reference gene primers was used by the study to estimate nucleated cell counts. Data came from immunoSEQ multiplex PCR; TCRdb stores just in-frame clones and leaves some out. V, J and clone size are taken as reported in that table, and D and trimming were inferred from the DNA itself. The data contain about 140,000 clones, 80% to 85% of them seen just once; the ten biggest clones take up 4%. Input material: peripheral blood. The TCR comes from a woman of 80 years or more with acute or convalescent COVID-19.

CDR3 nucleotides: TGTGCCACCAGTGATGGTCCAGGGGGCAACTATGGCTACACCTTC. Protein product: CATSDGPGGNYGYTF. The rearrangement joins TRBV24-1 to TRBJ1-2, with 8 positions matching TRBD1. The J segment lost 2 bases and the V segment lost 3 bases, leaving 4 bases of the junction unmatched. Per the germline V gene, CDR1 is KGHDR and CDR2 is SFDVKD. CDR3 size: 15 residues.